This is a list of T cell receptor beta chains from one sample in a study of technical replicates of blood from a handful of donors. TCRdb keeps only in-frame clones here, not all; method: immunoSEQ multiplex PCR. The sample has about 86,000 clones; approximately 96% are singletons. The sample was T cells isolated from PBMCs. These receptors were collected from a human donor in good health. Each CDR3 is given without its conserved first and last residue.

j_gene | v_gene | CDR3aa
TRBJ2-1 | TRBV7-3 | ASSLLVRVNEQF
TRBJ2-2 | TRBV9 | ASSVEGYSGELF
TRBJ2-1 | TRBV7-8 | ASSEGAGGPPYNEQF
TRBJ2-3 | TRBV7-3 | ASSSKVRGGTDTQY
TRBJ2-3 | TRBV4-1 | ASSQDWGRAADTQY
TRBJ1-5 | TRBV27 | ASSWPHSNQPQH
TRBJ1-3 | TRBV5-1 | ASSTQGALGNTIY
TRBJ1-1 | TRBV7-2 | ASSARTGNTEAF
TRBJ2-7 | TRBV4-3 | ASSQDAVGGGSSYEQY
TRBJ2-7 | TRBV27 | ASSFSGSYEQY
TRBJ1-1 | TRBV2 | ATRQGDGGNTEAF
TRBJ1-2 | TRBV5-1 | ASSLGDSVDGYT
TRBJ2-3 | TRBV12-2 | ASRTRLAISTDTQY
TRBJ2-2 | TRBV4-1 | ASSQDLAGENTGELF
TRBJ2-3 | TRBV7-8 | ASSLDTGSDTQY
TRBJ2-7 | TRBV5-1 | ASSKGEYEQY